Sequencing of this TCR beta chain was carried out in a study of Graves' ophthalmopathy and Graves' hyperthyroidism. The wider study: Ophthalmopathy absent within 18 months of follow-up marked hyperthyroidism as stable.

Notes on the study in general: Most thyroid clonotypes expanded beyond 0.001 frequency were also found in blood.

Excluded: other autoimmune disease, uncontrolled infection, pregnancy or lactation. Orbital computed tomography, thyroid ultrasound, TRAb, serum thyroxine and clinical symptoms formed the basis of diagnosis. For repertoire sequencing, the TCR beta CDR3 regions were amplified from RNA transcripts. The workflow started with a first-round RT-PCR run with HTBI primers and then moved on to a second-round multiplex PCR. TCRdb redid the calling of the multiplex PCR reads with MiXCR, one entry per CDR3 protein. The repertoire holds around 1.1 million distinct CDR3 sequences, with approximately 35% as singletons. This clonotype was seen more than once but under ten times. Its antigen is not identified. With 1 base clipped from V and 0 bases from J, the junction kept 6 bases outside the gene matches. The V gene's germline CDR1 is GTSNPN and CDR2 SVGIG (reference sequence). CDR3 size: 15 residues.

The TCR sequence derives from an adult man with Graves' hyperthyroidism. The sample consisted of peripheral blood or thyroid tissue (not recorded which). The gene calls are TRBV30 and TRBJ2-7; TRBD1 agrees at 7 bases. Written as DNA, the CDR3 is TGTGCCTGGAGTGGAGGGGACAGCTACTCCTACGAGCAGTACTTC. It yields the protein CAWSGGDSYSYEQYF.